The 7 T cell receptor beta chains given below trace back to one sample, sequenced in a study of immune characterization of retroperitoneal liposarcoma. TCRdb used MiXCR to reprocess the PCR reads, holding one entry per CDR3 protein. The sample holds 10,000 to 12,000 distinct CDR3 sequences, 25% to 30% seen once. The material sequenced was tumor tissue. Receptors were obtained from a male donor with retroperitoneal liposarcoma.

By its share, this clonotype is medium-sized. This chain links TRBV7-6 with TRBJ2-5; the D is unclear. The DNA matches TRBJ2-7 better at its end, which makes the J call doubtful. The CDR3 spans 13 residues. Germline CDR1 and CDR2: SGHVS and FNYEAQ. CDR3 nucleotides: TGTGCCAGCAGCACAAAACCAAACTACGAGCAGTACTTC. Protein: CASSTKPNYEQYF.

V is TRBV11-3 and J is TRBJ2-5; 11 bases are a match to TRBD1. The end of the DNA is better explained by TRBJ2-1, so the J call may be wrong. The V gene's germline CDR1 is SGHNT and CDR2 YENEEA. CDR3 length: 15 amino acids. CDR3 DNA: TGTGCCAGCAGCGTATCCGGGACAGGGGGATACGAGCAGTTCTTC. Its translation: CASSVSGTGGYEQFF.

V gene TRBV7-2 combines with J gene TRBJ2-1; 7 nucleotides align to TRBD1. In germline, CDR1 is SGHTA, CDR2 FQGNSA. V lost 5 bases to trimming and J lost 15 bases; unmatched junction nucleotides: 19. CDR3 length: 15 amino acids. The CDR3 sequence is CASSQIGTAQETLFF. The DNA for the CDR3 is TGTGCCAGCAGCCAAATCGGGACAGCGCAAGAGACCCTGTTCTTC. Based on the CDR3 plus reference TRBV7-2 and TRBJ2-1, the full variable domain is GAGVSQSPSNKVTEKGKDVELRCDPISGHTALYWYRQSLGQGLEFLIYFQGNSAPDKSGLPSDRFSAERTGGSVSTLTIQRTQQEDSAVYLCASSQIGTAQETLFFGPGTRLTVL.

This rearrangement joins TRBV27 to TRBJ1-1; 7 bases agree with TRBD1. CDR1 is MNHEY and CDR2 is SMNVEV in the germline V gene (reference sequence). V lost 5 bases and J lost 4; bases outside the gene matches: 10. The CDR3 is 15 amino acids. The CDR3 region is CASSKHRGIGTEAFF. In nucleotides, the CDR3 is TGTGCCAGCAGTAAACACAGGGGAATAGGCACTGAAGCTTTCTTT.

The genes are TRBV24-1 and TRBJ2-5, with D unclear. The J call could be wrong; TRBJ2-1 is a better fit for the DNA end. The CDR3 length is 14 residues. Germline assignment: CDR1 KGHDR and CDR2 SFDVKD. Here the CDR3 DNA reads TGTGCCACCAGTGATGAAGGGTTCCAAGAGACCCAGTTCTTC. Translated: CATSDEGFQETQFF.

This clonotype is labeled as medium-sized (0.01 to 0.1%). In nucleotides, the CDR3 is TGTGCCAGCAGTGTAGCGGGGGCCACAGATACGCAGTATTTT. Protein sequence: CASSVAGATDTQYF. V gene TRBV6-4 combines with J gene TRBJ2-3, with TRBD2 matching over 9 bases. Germline V gene sequence: CDR1 MRHNA, CDR2 SNTAGT. The J segment lost 2 bases and the V segment lost 4 bases, leaving 1 base of the junction unmatched. The CDR3 loop spans 14 amino acids.

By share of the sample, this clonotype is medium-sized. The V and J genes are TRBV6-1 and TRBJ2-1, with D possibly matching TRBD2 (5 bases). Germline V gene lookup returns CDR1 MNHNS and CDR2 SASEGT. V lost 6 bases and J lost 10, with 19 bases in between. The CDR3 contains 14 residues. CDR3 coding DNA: TGTGCCAGCAGCGACCGGGGAAGCTCCTACGAGCAGTTCTTC. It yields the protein CASSDRGSSYEQFF.